The entry below describes one T cell receptor (beta chain). The target antigen is unknown. This entry comes from a study of cytomegalovirus exposure and HLA in healthy donors. Whole-study results and caveats: Most likely, a cluster of highly shared sequence variants arose as a sequencing artifact.

The CDR3 spans 14 residues. Deletions cut 0 bases from V and 2 bases from J, with 8 bases between. The germline V gene encodes CDR1 SGHRS and CDR2 YFSETQ. Both 60 Vbeta primers and 13 Jbeta primers went into the PCR. Sequenced by immunoSEQ multiplex PCR; TCRdb stores in-frame clones only, minus some. This table has 100,000 to 150,000 clones, over 65% appearing once. This clonotype was obtained from a woman aged 40 to 55 in good health and CMV-seropositive. Material for sequencing was PBMCs. The chain combines TRBV5-1 with TRBJ1-2, with D possibly matching TRBD1 (6 bases). In nucleotides, the CDR3 is TGCGCCAGCAGCTTGGACAGGGCAAACTATGGCTACACCTTC. It codes for CASSLDRANYGYTF. The full variable domain, in which reference TRBV5-1 and TRBJ1-2 provide the parts outside the CDR3, is KAGVTQTPRYLIKTRGQQVTLSCSPISGHRSVSWYQQTPGQGLQFLFEYFSETQRNKGNFPGRFSGRQFSNSRSEMNVSTLELGDSALYLCASSLDRANYGYTFGSGTRLTVV.